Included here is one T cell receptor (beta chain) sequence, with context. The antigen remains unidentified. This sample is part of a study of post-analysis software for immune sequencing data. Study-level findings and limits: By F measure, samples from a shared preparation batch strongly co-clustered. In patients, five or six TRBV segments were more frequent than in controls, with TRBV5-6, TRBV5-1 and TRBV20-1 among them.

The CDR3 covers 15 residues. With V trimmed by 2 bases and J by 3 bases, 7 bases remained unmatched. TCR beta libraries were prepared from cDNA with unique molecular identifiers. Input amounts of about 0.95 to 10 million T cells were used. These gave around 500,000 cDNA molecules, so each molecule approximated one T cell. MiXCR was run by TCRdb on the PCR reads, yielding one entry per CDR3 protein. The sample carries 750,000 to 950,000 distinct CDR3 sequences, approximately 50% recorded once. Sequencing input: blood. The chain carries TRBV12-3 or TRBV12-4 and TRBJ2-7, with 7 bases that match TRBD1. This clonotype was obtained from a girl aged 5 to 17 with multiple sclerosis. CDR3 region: CASSLLSAGGYEQYF. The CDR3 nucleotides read TGTGCCAGCAGTTTACTATCGGCAGGGGGCTACGAGCAGTACTTC.